This T cell receptor beta chain was profiled in a study of T cells in localized non-small cell lung cancer. Notes on the study in general: Uninvolved nearby lung showed the greatest T cell clonality, exceeding that found in tumor.

In regard to this clone: Its specificity is unknown.

The CDR3 sequence is 14 residues long. The J segment lost 0 bases and the V segment lost 5 bases, leaving 4 bases of the junction unmatched. The V gene's germline CDR1 is MNHEY and CDR2 SVGAGI. The table came from immunoSEQ multiplex PCR; TCRdb's copy has only in-frame clones and leaves some out. The sample holds 50,000 to 70,000 clones; just over 90% are singletons and the top ten take roughly 21%. The receptor was derived from a man aged 40 to 69 with stage I lung adenocarcinoma. The chain has TRBV6-5 and TRBJ2-7; 7 bases fit TRBD2. This specimen was peripheral blood, taken before any cancer treatment. In DNA form, the CDR3 reads TGTGCCAGCAGTCCTCGGGGGGTCTCCTACGAGCAGTACTTC. It is translated as CASSPRGVSYEQYF.